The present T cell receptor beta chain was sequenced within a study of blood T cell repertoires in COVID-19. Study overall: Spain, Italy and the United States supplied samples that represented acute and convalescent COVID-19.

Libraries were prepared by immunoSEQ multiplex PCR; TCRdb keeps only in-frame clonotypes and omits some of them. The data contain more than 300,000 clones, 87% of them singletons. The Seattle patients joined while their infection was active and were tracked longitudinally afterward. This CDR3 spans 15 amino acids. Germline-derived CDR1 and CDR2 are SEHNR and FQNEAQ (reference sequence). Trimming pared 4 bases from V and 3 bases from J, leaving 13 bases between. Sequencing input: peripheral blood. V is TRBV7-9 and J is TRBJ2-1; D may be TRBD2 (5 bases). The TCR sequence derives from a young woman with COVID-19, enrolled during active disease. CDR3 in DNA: TGTGCCAGCAGCTCCCCCGGGATATTCTACAATGAGCAGTTCTTC. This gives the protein CASSSPGIFYNEQFF.